A selection of T cell receptor beta chains follows, all from one sample in a study of technical replicates of blood from a handful of donors. Here immunoSEQ multiplex PCR was the method, and the copy in TCRdb shows in-frame clones only, minus some. The sample lists roughly 69,000 clones; approximately 86% were seen once. Material for sequencing was PBMCs. Source of these receptors: a human donor in good health. Some clones in this sample may be carry-over from other donors' samples. Each CDR3 is given with its conserved first and last residue. The D gene is left open where the match is weak. Rows give clone size only sometimes, using once, few, many, or a class for an expanded clone.

v_call,cdr3_length,clone_size,d_call,j_call,cdr3_nt,cdr3_aa
TRBV27,14,-,TRBD1,TRBJ2-1,TGTGCCAGCAGTTTCACGGGACAGGGGACTGAGCAGTTCTTC,CASSFTGQGTEQFF
TRBV18,13,-,-,TRBJ2-1,TGTGCCAGCTCACAGGGGTCTTACAATGAGCAGTTCTTC,CASSQGSYNEQFF
TRBV7-2,19,-,TRBD2,TRBJ2-5,TGTGCCAGCAGCTTATTGTCTAGCGGGGGCCTCACTTCGTATGAGACCCAGTACTTC,CASSLLSSGGLTSYETQYF
TRBV2,14,-,-,TRBJ2-3,TGTGCCAGCAGGACTAGTTCATCTTCAGATACGCAGTATTTT,CASRTSSSSDTQYF
TRBV7-7,10,few,-,TRBJ2-7,TGTGCCAGCAGCCTTTACGAGCAGTACTTC,CASSLYEQYF
TRBV9,15,once,TRBD2,TRBJ2-2,TGTGCCAGCAGCGCTAGCGGGGGGAACACCGGGGAGCTGTTTTTT,CASSASGGNTGELFF
TRBV27,16,-,TRBD2,TRBJ2-1,TGTGCCAGCAGTTTAACCTTGGCGGGAGGGCCCAATGAGCAGTTCTTC,CASSLTLAGGPNEQFF
TRBV10-3,14,-,-,TRBJ2-7,TGTGCCATCAGTGAGTCCGGTAGTTCCTACGAGCAGTACTTC,CAISESGSSYEQYF
TRBV7-9,15,-,TRBD2,TRBJ2-1,TGTGCCAGCAGCCTGGGGACTAGCGTCTACAATGAGCAGTTCTTC,CASSLGTSVYNEQFF
TRBV9,16,-,-,TRBJ1-2,TGTGCCAGCAGCCCCAGACGGCTCGGGGAAGTAGCTGGCTACACCTTC,CASSPRRLGEVAGYTF
TRBV15,13,few,-,TRBJ1-4,TGTGCCACCCAAAGACAGGTTAATGAAAAACTGTTTTTT,CATQRQVNEKLFF
TRBV7-2,14,-,-,TRBJ2-3,TGTGCCAGCAGGTGGGGGGGCGGTACAGATACGCAGTATTTT,CASRWGGGTDTQYF
TRBV4-3,13,-,-,TRBJ1-2,TGCGCCAGCAGCCAAGATCGACTCTATGGCTACACCTTC,CASSQDRLYGYTF
TRBV7-9,14,-,-,TRBJ2-7,TGTGCCAGCAGCTTAGGGCAGGGACTTTGGGAGCAGTACTTC,CASSLGQGLWEQYF
TRBV27,15,-,TRBD1,TRBJ1-1,TGTGCCAGCAGTCCGTATACAGGGGAGAGGACTGAAGCTTTCTTT,CASSPYTGERTEAFF
TRBV5-1,15,-,-,TRBJ2-3,TGCGCCAGCAGCTTTGTGCCAGGGGTGGCAGATACGCAGTATTTT,CASSFVPGVADTQYF